The 9 T cell receptor beta chains given below trace back to one sample, sequenced in a study of cytomegalovirus exposure and HLA in healthy donors. Only in-frame clones appear in the TCRdb table, and some are missing; sequencing was by immunoSEQ multiplex PCR. The repertoire holds 180,000 or so clones, with about 86% as singletons. Specimen: PBMCs. The origin of the receptors is a young woman in good health and CMV-seronegative.

The J gene is TRBJ1-2, the V gene TRBV11-2, with 8 bases that match TRBD1. Germline loops: CDR1 SGHAT, CDR2 FQNNGV. V gave up 1 base and J gave up 8 bases; unmatched junction bases: 3. There are 13 residues in the CDR3. The CDR3 loop is CASSLVDRGGYTF. CDR3 nucleotide sequence: TGTGCCAGCAGCTTAGTTGACAGGGGCGGCTACACCTTC.

This clone was seen only a few times. This chain uses TRBV25-1 with TRBJ2-7; possible D gene TRBD1, 5 bases. The V gene's germline CDR1 is MGHDK and CDR2 SYGVNS. The germline V and J ends were trimmed by 6 bases and 2 bases, with 11 bases remaining between them. CDR3 length: 13 residues. CDR3 sequence: CASSPTGTYEQYF. Here the CDR3 DNA reads TGTGCCAGCAGCCCTACAGGAACCTACGAGCAGTACTTC.

The chain recombines TRBV9 with TRBJ2-3, with 16 bases aligning to TRBD2. The germline V gene encodes CDR1 SGDLS and CDR2 YYNGEE. V shed 0 bases, J shed 6 bases, and the junction held 7 bases outside the gene matches. The CDR3 is made up of 18 amino acids. CDR3 loop: CASSVGTPGLAGGDTQYF. In nucleotides, the CDR3 is TGTGCCAGCAGCGTAGGAACCCCGGGACTAGCGGGGGGGGATACGCAGTATTTT.

The V gene is TRBV6-1, the J gene TRBJ1-6; D is undetermined. Germline V gene data show CDR1 as MNHNS and CDR2 as SASEGT. This CDR3 region has 13 residues. With 10 bases removed from V and 4 bases from J, the gap between germline ends came to 11 bases. Written as DNA, the CDR3 is TGTGCCACCCTTCCCCCTTATAATTCACCCCTCCACTTT. Protein product: CATLPPYNSPLHF.

This clone was picked up many times. The chain recombines TRBV5-1 with TRBJ1-2, with 12 bases identical to TRBD1. Per germline, CDR1 SGHRS and CDR2 YFSETQ. CDR3 size: 15 residues. Trimming cost V 3 bases and J 5 bases; bases outside gene matches: 5. The CDR3 loop reads CASSSGTGGRYGYTF. Here the CDR3 DNA reads TGCGCCAGCAGCTCCGGGACAGGGGGCAGATATGGCTACACCTTC.

The rearrangement joins TRBV4-2 to TRBJ1-4, with D possibly TRBD1 on 5 matching bases. The V and J ends lost 2 bases and 6 bases respectively, with 16 bases between them. This CDR3 spans 16 amino acids. Per the germline V gene, CDR1 is LGHNA and CDR2 is YNFKEQ. The CDR3 nucleotides read TGTGCCAGCAGCCAAATCGGGACTCCGGCGGATGAAAAACTGTTTTTT. Protein sequence: CASSQIGTPADEKLFF.

This rearrangement joins TRBV27 to TRBJ2-7, with TRBD1 matching 7 bases. CDR1 is MNHEY and CDR2 is SMNVEV in the germline V gene (reference sequence). CDR3 size: 14 residues. After removal of 4 bases from V and 2 bases from J, the junction contained 5 bases not matched to a gene. The DNA for the CDR3 is TGTGCCAGCAGTTGGACCGGGACAGCCTACGAGCAGTACTTC. This translates into CASSWTGTAYEQYF.

This chain links TRBV10-3 with TRBJ1-1, with TRBD1 matching 10 bases. V was clipped by 4 bases and J by 11 bases; unmatched bases: 7. CDR3 length: 13 amino acids. Germline-derived CDR1 and CDR2 are ENHRY and SYGVKD. CDR3 residues: CAISVRQGARAFF. DNA of the CDR3: TGTGCCATCAGTGTGAGACAGGGGGCGAGGGCTTTCTTT.

The rearrangement joins TRBV4-2 to TRBJ2-7, with 10 nucleotides matching TRBD2. CDR1 is LGHNA, CDR2 YNFKEQ, per germline. The CDR3 has 17 residues. The J segment lost 2 bases and the V segment lost 2 bases, leaving 9 bases of the junction unmatched. The chain's CDR3 is CASSQSGIAGGTYEQYF. In DNA, the CDR3 is TGTGCCAGCAGCCAATCGGGAATAGCGGGGGGAACCTACGAGCAGTACTTC.